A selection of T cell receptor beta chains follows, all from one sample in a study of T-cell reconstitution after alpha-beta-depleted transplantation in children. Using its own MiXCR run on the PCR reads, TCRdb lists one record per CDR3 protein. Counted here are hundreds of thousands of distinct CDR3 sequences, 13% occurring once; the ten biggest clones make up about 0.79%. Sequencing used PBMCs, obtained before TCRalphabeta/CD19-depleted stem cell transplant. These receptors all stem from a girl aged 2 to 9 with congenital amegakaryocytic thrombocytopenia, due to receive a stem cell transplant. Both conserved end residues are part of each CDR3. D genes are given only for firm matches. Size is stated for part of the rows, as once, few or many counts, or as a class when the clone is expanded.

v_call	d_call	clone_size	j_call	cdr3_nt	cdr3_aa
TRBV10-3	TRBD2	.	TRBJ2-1	TGTGCCATCAAGGCGGGAGGGCCGCGGAATGAGCAGTTCTTC	CAIKAGGPRNEQFF
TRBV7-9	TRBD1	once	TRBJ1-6	TGTGCCAGCAGCCGAAGAGAGACAGGGATCTCACCCCTCCACTTT	CASSRRETGISPLHF
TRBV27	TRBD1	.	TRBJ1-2	TGTGCCAGCAGCCCAGGGGGCAATCACTATGGCTACACCTTC	CASSPGGNHYGYTF
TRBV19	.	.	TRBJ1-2	TGTGCCAGTAGTATAGTCGGAGGATACTATGGCTACACCTTC	CASSIVGGYYGYTF
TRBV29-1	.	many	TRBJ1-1	TGCAGCGGTACCCTAGGGAACACTGAAGCTTTCTTT	CSGTLGNTEAFF
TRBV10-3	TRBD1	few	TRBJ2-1	TGTGCCATCAGGGGGGACAGACCTCGAGGGCAGTTCTTC	CAIRGDRPRGQFF
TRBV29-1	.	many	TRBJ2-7	TGCAGCGTGGCGCAGGGAGTCGCGGACGAGCAGTACTTC	CSVAQGVADEQYF
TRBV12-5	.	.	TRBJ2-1	TGTGCTAGTGAACCGAGCTCCTACAATGAGCAGTTCTTC	CASEPSSYNEQFF
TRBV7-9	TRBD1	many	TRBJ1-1	TGTGCCAGCAGCTTAGAAGGGCGACAGGGGGCTGACACTGAAGCTTTCTTT	CASSLEGRQGADTEAFF
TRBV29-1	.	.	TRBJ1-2	TGCAGCGTAGCCGATTCCCATTTCTATGGCTACACCTTC	CSVADSHFYGYTF
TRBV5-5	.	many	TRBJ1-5	TGTGCCAGCAGCTTGGATCCGGCGCTACATCATCAGCCCCAGCATTTT	CASSLDPALHHQPQHF
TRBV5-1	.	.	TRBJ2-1	TGCGCCAGCCGCCCGGTCAGGCGGGACAATGAGCAGTTCTTC	CASRPVRRDNEQFF
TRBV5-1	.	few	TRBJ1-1	TGCGCCAGCAAAGGAAGGGGAGACACTGAAGCTTTCTTT	CASKGRGDTEAFF
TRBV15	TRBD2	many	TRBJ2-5	TGTGCCACCAGCAGAGATTCTAGCGGCCAAGAGACCCAGTACTTC	CATSRDSSGQETQYF
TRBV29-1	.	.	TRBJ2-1	TGCAGCGTTCGCCGGGACAAGAACAATGAGCAGTTCTTC	CSVRRDKNNEQFF
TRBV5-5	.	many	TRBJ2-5	TGTGCCAGCAGCCCGAGAGTGGAGATATTGGGGAAAGAGACCCAGTACTTC	CASSPRVEILGKETQYF
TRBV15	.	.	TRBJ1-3	TGTGCCACCAGCAGAGATGCGTGGGGAAGCTCTGGAAACACCATATATTTT	CATSRDAWGSSGNTIYF
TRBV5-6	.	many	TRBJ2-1	TGTGCCAGCCGGCGCGGCAGCACCGTTATCAATGAGCAGTTCTTC	CASRRGSTVINEQFF
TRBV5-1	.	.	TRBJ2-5	TGCGCCAGCAGCTTGGCTAGAGCTCAAGAGACCCAGTACTTC	CASSLARAQETQYF
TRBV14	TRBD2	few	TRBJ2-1	TGTGCCAGCAGCCAGGACCTTCGGGTAGCGGGAGCTTACAATGAGCAGTTCTTC	CASSQDLRVAGAYNEQFF
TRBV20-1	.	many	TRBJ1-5	TGCAGTGCTAGCCGTCCGGGGGGCAATCAGCCCCAGCATTTT	CSASRPGGNQPQHF
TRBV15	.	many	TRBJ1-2	TGTGCCACCAGCAGATCCGGGCCCCGCTATGGCTACACCTTC	CATSRSGPRYGYTF
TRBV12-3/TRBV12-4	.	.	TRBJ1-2	TGTGCCAGCAGTTTACTGGGCCTTTGGAGCTACACCTTC	CASSLLGLWSYTF
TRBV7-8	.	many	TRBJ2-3	TGTGCCAGCAGTTATACTGGGCTAGGCACAGATACGCAGTATTTT	CASSYTGLGTDTQYF
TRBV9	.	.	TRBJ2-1	TGTGCCAGCGCCTCCTTGGGCCTTAGCTCCTACAATGAGCAGTTCTTC	CASASLGLSSYNEQFF
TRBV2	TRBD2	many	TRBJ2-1	TGTGCCAGCAGTACGACTAGCGGTCCAACCTACAATGAGCAGTTCTTC	CASSTTSGPTYNEQFF
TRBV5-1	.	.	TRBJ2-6	TGCGCCAGCAGCTTGGGGGGTTGGGGCTCTGGGGCCAACGTCCTGACTTTC	CASSLGGWGSGANVLTF
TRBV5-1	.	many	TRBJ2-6	TGCGCCAGCAGTCGCTTTTCTGGGGCCAACGTCCTGACTTTC	CASSRFSGANVLTF
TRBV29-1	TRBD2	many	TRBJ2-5	TGCAGCGTTCCGACGCTCTGGACTAGCGGGAGGAAAGAGACCCAGTACTTC	CSVPTLWTSGRKETQYF
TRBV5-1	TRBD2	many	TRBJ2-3	TGCGCCAGCAGTTCTAGCGGGAGCCCCACAGATACGCAGTATTTT	CASSSSGSPTDTQYF
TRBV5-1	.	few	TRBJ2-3	TGCGCCAGCAGCAGGACAGCGTCTAGCACAGATACGCAGTATTTT	CASSRTASSTDTQYF
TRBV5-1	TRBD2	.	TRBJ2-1	TGCGCCAGCAGCTGGAGAGCGGGAGATGGCAATGAGCAGTTCTTC	CASSWRAGDGNEQFF
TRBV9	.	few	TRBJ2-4	TGTGCCAGCAGCGGACCAGCCAAAAACATTCAGTACTTC	CASSGPAKNIQYF
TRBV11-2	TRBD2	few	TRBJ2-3	TGTGCCAGCAGCTTAGATCTAGGAAGGAGCGGGAATCGGGCAGATACGCAGTATTTT	CASSLDLGRSGNRADTQYF
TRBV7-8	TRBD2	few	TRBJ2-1	TGTGCCAGCAGCTTCAGACTAGCGACCTACAATGAGCAGTTCTTC	CASSFRLATYNEQFF
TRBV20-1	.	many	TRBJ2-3	TGCAGTGCGCATGGTAGTGTTACCAGGCCAGATACGCAGTATTTT	CSAHGSVTRPDTQYF
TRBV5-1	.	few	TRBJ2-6	TGCGCCAGCAGCTTGTCAGGGGATACTGGGGCCAACGTCCTGACTTTC	CASSLSGDTGANVLTF
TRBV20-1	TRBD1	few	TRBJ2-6	TGCAGTGCTAGTTGGACAGGGGTCATGCCCTCTGGGGCCAACGTCCTGACTTTC	CSASWTGVMPSGANVLTF
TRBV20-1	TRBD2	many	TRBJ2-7	TGCAGTGCCAGACCTCTAGCGGGAGATGACGGCGAGCAGTACTTC	CSARPLAGDDGEQYF
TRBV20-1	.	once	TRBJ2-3	TGCAGTGCTAGAGATCAGGGGGGGGACACAGATACGCAGTATTTT	CSARDQGGDTDTQYF
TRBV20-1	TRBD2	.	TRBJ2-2	TGCAGTGCTAGGGGAGTGACTAGCGCCTCAAGATGGGACACCGGGGAGCTGTTTTTT	CSARGVTSASRWDTGELFF
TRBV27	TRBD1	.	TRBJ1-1	TGTGCCAGCAAAAATTGGGAGGGGGCCTTGAACACTGAAGCTTTCTTT	CASKNWEGALNTEAFF
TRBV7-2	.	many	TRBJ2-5	TGTGCCAGCAGCTCGCGGACCCAAGAGACCCAGTACTTC	CASSSRTQETQYF
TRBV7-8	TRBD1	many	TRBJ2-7	TGTGCCAGCAGCTTTGCCGCCGGGACAGATTACGAGCAGTACTTC	CASSFAAGTDYEQYF
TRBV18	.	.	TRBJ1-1	TGTGCCAGCTCCGCCGTGGGAACTGCTGAAGCTTTCTTT	CASSAVGTAEAFF
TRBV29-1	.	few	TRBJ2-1	TGCAGCTCACTAGTCTCCAATGAGCAGTTCTTC	CSSLVSNEQFF
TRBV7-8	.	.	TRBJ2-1	TGTGCCAGCAGCAGAACCAGGGGCGACGTAAGCAATGAGCAGTTCTTC	CASSRTRGDVSNEQFF
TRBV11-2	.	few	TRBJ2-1	TGTGCCAGCAGCGTCTACGGCTACAATGAGCAGTTCTTC	CASSVYGYNEQFF
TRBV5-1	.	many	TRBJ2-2	TGCGCCAGCAGCACCTCCTCCTTTGACACCGGGGAGCTGTTTTTT	CASSTSSFDTGELFF
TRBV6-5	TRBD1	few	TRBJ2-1	TGTGCCAGCAGTTATTTGGGACAGCTATCTTACAATGAGCAGTTCTTC	CASSYLGQLSYNEQFF
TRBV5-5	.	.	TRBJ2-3	TGTGCCAGCAGCTTGTTCGGACCGGGAGCGCGGGATACGCAGTATTTT	CASSLFGPGARDTQYF
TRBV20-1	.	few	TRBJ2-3	TGCAGTGCTAGACGTAGGGGCAGCACAGATACGCAGTATTTT	CSARRRGSTDTQYF
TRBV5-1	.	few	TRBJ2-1	TGCGCCAGCAGCTTGCGTTCGGCTCGAGGGGATGAGCAGTTCTTC	CASSLRSARGDEQFF
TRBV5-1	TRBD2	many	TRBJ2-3	TGCGCCAGCATCCCGAATAGCGGGAGGGCCGGAGATACGCAGTATTTT	CASIPNSGRAGDTQYF
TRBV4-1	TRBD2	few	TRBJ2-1	TGCGCCAGCAGCCAGGTCCTGAGCGGGAGCTCCTACAATGAGCAGTTCTTC	CASSQVLSGSSYNEQFF